This T cell receptor (beta chain) was sequenced in a study of glioma-infiltrating T cells. This clonotype was seen a few times. The antigen is unknown. Points from the study as a whole: Gliomas, especially low-grade, showed above-expected tissue-blood divergence; non-neoplastic patients showed below.

Amplification of TCR alpha and beta CDR3 regions from RNA used iRepertoire nested multiplex PCR. Tissue mRNA or PBMC total RNA, about 85-400 ng, went into one-step reverse transcription and amplification. TCRdb reprocessed the multiplex PCR reads with MiXCR, giving one entry per CDR3 protein. The sample yields 35,000 to 45,000 distinct CDR3 sequences, 20% to 25% seen once. Trimming took 0 bases from V and 2 from J, leaving 14 bases between them. CDR1 and CDR2 (germline): SGHRS, YFSETQ. The CDR3 contains 16 residues. The genes are TRBV5-1 and TRBJ2-5; tentative D call: TRBD1 (6 bases). The sample consisted of glioma tissue, nonneoplastic brain tissue, or PBMCs (not recorded which). The TCR was taken from a human donor with low-grade glioma or glioblastoma, undergoing nonglioma brain surgery, or in good health (not recorded which). The CDR3 sequence is CASSLGAGQIQETQYF. The CDR3 DNA is TGCGCCAGCAGCTTGGGGGCCGGACAGATACAAGAGACCCAGTACTTC.